A single T cell receptor (beta chain) is shown here with its context. This CDR3 spans 15 amino acids. Germline loops: CDR1 LGHDT, CDR2 YNNKEL (reference sequence). The V and J ends lost 1 base and 3 bases respectively, with 12 bases between them. The data are from a study of blood T cell repertoires in COVID-19. For the study at large: The samples span acute and convalescent COVID-19 from the United States, Italy and Spain. The cDNA or gDNA used as material had been derived from T cells, B-cell-depleted T cells, or PBMCs.

In the original analysis: Reference gene primers were amplified, and this amplification served to estimate nucleated cell counts. TCRdb's copy holds only in-frame clones and misses some; the assay was immunoSEQ multiplex PCR. V, J and clone size were drawn from that table, and D and trimming were deduced from the DNA. Of a few hundred thousand clones listed, approximately 89% are singletons. The sample consisted of peripheral blood. The chain has TRBV3-1 (or the pseudogene TRBV3-2) and TRBJ1-2, with D unclear. This TCR came from a man aged 35 to 55 who had recovered from COVID-19. The CDR3 region has the DNA TGTGCCAGCAGCCAAGGGTCCGGGTCCTACTATGGCTACACCTTC. Its translation: CASSQGSGSYYGYTF.